The following is a TCR beta chain sequence with its context. The assay was immunoSEQ multiplex PCR, and TCRdb's table has in-frame clones only and misses some. The table has 45,000 to 70,000 clones, roughly 90% seen once; the top ten hold about 0.6%. The record originates from a study of T cell changes during pregnancy in multiple sclerosis. This TCR was recovered from a female donor with multiple sclerosis, enrolled in a pregnancy study. This specimen consisted of CD4+ T cells from peripheral blood mononuclear cells, obtained after pregnancy.

The CDR3: CASSLAHGGAYEQYF. The CDR3, as DNA: TGTGCCAGCAGCTTAGCGCACGGGGGGGCCTACGAGCAGTACTTC. The chain employs TRBV7-6 and TRBJ2-7, with TRBD2 matching over 8 bases. The germline gives CDR1 SGHVS, CDR2 FNYEAQ. The CDR3 is 15 residues long. Trimming at V came to 0 bases and at J to 2 bases, leaving 3 bases not matched to a gene.